Included here is one TCR beta chain sequence, with context. The data were taken from a study of blood T cell repertoires in COVID-19. Study-wide context: Whether acute or convalescent, the COVID-19 samples came from the United States, Italy and Spain.

Clones were sequenced by immunoSEQ multiplex PCR, and TCRdb holds only the in-frame ones, with some missing. This sample has about 54,000 clones, with 75% to 90% found just once. Looked up from germline, CDR1 is SGDLS and CDR2 is YYNGEE. This CDR3 has 16 amino acids. V gave up 1 base and J gave up 3 bases; unmatched junction bases: 5. This rearrangement joins TRBV9 to TRBJ2-3; 10 nucleotides align to TRBD2. This TCR derives from a human donor in a cohort sampled during active COVID-19. The sample taken for sequencing was peripheral blood. The chain's CDR3 is CASSVNPSGGTDTQYF. The CDR3 DNA is TGTGCCAGCAGCGTAAACCCTAGCGGGGGAACAGATACGCAGTATTTT.